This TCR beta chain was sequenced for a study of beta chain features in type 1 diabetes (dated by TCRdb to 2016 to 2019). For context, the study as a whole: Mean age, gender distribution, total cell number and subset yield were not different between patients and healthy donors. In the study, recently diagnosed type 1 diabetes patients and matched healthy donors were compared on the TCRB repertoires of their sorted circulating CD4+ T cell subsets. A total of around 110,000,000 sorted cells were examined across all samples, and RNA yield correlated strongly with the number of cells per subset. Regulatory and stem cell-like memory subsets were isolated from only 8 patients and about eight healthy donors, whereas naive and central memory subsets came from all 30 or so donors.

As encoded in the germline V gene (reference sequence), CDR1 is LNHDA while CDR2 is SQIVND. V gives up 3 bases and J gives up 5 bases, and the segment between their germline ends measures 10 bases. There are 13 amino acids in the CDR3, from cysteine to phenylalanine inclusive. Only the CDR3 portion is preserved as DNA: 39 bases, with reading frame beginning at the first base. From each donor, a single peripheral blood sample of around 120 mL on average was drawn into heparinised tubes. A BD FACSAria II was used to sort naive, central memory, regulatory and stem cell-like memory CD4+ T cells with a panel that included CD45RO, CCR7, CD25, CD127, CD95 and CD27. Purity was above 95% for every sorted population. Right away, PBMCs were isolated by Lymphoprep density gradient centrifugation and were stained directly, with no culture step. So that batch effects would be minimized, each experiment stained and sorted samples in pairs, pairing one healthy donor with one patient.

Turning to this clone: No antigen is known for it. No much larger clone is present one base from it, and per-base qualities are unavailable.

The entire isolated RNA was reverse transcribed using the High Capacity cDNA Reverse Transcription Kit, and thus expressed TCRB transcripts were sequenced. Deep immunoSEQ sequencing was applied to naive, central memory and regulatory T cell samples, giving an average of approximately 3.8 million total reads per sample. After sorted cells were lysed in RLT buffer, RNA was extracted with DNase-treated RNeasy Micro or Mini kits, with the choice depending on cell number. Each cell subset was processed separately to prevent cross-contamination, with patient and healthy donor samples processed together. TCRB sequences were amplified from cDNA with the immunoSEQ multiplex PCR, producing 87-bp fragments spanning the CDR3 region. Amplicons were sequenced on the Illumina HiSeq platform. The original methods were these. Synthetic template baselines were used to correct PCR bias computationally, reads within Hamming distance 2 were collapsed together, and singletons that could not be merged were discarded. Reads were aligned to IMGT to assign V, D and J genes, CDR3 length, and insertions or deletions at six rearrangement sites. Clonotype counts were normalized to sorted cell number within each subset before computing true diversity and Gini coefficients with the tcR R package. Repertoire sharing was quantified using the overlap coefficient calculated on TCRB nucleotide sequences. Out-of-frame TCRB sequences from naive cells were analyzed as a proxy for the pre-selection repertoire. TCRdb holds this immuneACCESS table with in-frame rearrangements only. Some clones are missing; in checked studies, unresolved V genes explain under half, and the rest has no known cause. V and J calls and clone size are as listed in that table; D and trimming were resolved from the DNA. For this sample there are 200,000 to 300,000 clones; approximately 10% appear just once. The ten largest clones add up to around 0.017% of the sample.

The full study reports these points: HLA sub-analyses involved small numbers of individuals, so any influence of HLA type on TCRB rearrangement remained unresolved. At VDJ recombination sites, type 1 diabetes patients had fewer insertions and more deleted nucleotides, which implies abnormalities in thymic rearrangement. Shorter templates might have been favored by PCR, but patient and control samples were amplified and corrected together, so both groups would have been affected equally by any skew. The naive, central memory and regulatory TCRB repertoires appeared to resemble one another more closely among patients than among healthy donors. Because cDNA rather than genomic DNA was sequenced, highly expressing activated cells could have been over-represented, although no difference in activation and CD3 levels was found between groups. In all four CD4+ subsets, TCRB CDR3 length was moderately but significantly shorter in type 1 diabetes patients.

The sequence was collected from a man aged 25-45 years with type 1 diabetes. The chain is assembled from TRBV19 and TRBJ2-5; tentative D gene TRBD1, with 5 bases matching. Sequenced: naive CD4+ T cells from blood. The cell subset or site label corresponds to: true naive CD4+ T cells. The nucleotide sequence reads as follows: TGTGCCAGTAGTATGACGGCAGGGGAGACCCAGTACTTC. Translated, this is CASSMTAGETQYF.